This TCR beta chain was sequenced during a study of response to subunit inactivated influenza vaccine. This clonotype was seen repeatedly, ten times or more. Its antigen is not identified. The CDR3 loop spans 13 amino acids. V shed 5 bases and J shed 3 bases, with 14 bases lying between them. Germline CDR1 reads SQVTM; CDR2 reads ANQGSEA. One entry per CDR3 protein, called by TCRdb with MiXCR from the RT-PCR reads. This repertoire shows about 500,000 distinct CDR3 sequences, around 7.9% found once; its top ten account for around 13%. Study-level findings and limits: That few new T cells are recruited by each seasonal influenza vaccination was the authors' suggestion.

This specimen consisted of PBMCs from blood, obtained less than 30 months after vaccination. The sequence came from a man aged 45 to 70 who received an inactivated influenza vaccine. The V call is TRBV29-1, the J call TRBJ2-7; D unclear. CDR3: CSVFSGRNYEQYF. The CDR3 DNA reads TGCAGCGTTTTCTCCGGCAGGAACTACGAGCAGTACTTC.